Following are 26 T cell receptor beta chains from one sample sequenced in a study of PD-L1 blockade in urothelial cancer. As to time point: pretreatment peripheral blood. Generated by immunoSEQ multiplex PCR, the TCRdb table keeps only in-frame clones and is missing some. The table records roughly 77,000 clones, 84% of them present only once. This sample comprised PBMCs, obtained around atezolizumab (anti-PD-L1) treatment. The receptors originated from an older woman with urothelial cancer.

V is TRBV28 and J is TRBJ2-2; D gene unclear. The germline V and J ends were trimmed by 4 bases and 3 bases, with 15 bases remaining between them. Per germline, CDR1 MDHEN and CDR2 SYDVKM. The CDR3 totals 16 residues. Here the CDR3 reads CASSSPASRDTGELFF. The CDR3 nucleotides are TGTGCCAGCAGTTCCCCAGCGTCTCGTGACACCGGGGAGCTGTTTTTT.

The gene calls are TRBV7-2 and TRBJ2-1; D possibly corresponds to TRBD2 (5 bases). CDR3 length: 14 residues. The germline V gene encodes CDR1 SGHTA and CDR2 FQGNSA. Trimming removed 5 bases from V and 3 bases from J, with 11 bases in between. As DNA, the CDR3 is TGTGCCAGCAGCGGAGGAAGGGACTACAATGAGCAGTTCTTC. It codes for CASSGGRDYNEQFF.

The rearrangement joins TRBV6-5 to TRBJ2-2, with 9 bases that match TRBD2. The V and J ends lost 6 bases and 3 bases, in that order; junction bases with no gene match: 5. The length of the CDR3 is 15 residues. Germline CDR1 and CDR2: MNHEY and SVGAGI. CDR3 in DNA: TGTGCCAGCAGATGGGCTAGCGGGGACACCGGGGAGCTGTTTTTT. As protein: CASRWASGDTGELFF.

CDR3 coding DNA: TGTGCCAGCAGCGTAGGTTTAGTAGATTTCCAAGAGACCCAGTACTTC. Protein: CASSVGLVDFQETQYF. The chain is built from TRBV9 and TRBJ2-5; no clear D gene. V lost 0 bases and J lost 1, with 13 bases in between. CDR1 is SGDLS, CDR2 YYNGEE, per germline. The CDR3 consists of 16 residues.

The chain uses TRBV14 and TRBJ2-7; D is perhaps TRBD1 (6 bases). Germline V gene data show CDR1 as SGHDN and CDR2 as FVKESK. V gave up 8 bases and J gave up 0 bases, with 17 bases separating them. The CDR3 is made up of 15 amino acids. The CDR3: CASSERRQASYEQYF. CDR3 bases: TGTGCCAGCTCCGAGAGGCGACAGGCCTCCTACGAGCAGTACTTC. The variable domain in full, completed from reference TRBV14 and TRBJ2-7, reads EAGVTQFPSHSVIEKGQTVTLRCDPISGHDNLYWYRRVMGKEIKFLLHFVKESKQDESGMPNNRFLAERTGGTYSTLKVQPAELEDSGVYFCASSERRQASYEQYFGPGTRLTVT.

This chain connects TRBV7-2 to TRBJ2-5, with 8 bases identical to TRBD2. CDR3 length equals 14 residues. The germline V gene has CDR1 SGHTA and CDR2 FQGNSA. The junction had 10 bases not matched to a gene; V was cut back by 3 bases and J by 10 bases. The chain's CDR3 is CASSFVREGGHQYF. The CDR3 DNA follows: TGTGCCAGCAGCTTTGTCCGGGAGGGGGGCCACCAGTACTTC. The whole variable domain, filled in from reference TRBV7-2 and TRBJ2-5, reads GAGVSQSPSNKVTEKGKDVELRCDPISGHTALYWYRQSLGQGLEFLIYFQGNSAPDKSGLPSDRFSAERTGGSVSTLTIQRTQQEDSAVYLCASSFVREGGHQYFGPGTRLLVL.

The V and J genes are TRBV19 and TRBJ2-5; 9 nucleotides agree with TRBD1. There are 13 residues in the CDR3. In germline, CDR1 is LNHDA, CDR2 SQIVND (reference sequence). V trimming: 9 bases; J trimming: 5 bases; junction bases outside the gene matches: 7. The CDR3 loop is CASTTGGRETQYF. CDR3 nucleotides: TGTGCCAGCACTACAGGGGGCAGGGAGACCCAGTACTTC.

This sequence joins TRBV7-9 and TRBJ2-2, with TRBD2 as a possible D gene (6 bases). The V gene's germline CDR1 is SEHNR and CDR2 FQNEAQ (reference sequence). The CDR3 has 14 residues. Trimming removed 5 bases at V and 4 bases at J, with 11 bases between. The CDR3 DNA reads TGTGCCAGCAGCCGCGCGGGGATCACCGGGGAGCTGTTTTTT. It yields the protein CASSRAGITGELFF.

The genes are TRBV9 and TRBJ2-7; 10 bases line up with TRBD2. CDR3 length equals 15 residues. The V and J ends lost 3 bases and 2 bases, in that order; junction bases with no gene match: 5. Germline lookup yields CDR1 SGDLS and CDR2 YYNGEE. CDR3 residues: CASSAGLADPYEQYF. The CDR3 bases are TGTGCCAGCAGCGCAGGACTAGCGGACCCCTACGAGCAGTACTTC.

The CDR3 nucleotides are TGTGCCAGCTCACAGGGGCAGGGGAATCAGCCCCAGCATTTT. This encodes CASSQGQGNQPQHF. V is TRBV18 and J is TRBJ1-5, with a possible D match to TRBD1 (6 bases). Germline V gives CDR1 KGHSH, CDR2 LQKENI. V was clipped by 4 bases and J by 4 bases, with 11 bases between them. The CDR3 is 14 amino acids.

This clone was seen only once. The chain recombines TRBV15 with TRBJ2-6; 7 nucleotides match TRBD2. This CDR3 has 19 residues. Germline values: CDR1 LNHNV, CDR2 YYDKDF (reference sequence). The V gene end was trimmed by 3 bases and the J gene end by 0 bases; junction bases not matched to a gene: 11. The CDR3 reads CATSSVAGAPSSGANVLTF. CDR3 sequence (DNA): TGTGCCACCAGCAGCGTCGCGGGAGCCCCCAGCTCTGGGGCCAACGTCCTGACTTTC.

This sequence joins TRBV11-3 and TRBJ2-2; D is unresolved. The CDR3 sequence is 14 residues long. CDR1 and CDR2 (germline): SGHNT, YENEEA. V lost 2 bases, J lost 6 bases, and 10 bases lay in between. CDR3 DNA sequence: TGTGCCAGCAGCTTACGTCCGGGTCCCGGGGAGCTGTTTTTT. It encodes CASSLRPGPGELFF. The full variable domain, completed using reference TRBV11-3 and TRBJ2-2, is EAGVVQSPRYKIIEKKQPVAFWCNPISGHNTLYWYLQNLGQGPELLIRYENEEAVDDSQLPKDRFSAERLKGVDSTLKIQPAELGDSAVYLCASSLRPGPGELFFGEGSRLTVL.

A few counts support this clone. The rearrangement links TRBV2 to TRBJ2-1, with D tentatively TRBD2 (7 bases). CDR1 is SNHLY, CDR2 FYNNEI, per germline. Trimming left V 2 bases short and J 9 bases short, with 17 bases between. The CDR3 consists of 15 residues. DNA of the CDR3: TGTGCCAGCAGTGAAATGTTGGGGGGGGCGGGTGAGCAGTTCTTC. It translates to CASSEMLGGAGEQFF.

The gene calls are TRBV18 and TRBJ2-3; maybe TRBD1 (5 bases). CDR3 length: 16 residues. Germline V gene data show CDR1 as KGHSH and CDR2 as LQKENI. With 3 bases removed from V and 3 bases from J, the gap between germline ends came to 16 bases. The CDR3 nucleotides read TGTGCCAGCTCACCGGAATTGGCAGGGATAACAGATACGCAGTATTTT. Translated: CASSPELAGITDTQYF. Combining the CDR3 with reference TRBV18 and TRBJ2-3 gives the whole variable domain NAGVMQNPRHLVRRRGQEARLRCSPMKGHSHVYWYRQLPEEGLKFMVYLQKENIIDESGMPKERFSAEFPKEGPSILRIQQVVRGDSAAYFCASSPELAGITDTQYFGPGTRLTVL.

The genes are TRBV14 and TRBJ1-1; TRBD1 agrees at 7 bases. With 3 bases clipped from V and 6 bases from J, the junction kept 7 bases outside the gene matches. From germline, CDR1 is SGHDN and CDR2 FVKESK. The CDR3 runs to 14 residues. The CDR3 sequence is CASSQRGDSPEAFF. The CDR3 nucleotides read TGTGCCAGCAGCCAGAGAGGGGACAGCCCTGAAGCTTTCTTT.

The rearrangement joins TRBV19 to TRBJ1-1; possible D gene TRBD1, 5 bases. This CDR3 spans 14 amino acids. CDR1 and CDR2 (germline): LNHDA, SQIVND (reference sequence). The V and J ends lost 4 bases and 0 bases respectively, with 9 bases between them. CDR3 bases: TGTGCCAGTAGTAGGGGCCCCATGAACACTGAAGCTTTCTTT. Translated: CASSRGPMNTEAFF.

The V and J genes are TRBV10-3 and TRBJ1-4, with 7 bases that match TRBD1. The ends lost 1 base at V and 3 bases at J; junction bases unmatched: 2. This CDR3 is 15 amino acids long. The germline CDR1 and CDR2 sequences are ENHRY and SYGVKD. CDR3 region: CAISEWDRPNEKLFF. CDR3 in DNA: TGTGCCATCAGTGAGTGGGACAGACCTAATGAAAAACTGTTTTTT.

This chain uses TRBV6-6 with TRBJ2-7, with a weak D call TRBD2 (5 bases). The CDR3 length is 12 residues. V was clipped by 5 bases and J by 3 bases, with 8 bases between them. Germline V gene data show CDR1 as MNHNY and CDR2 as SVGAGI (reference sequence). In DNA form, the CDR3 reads TGTGCCAGCAGTCCCGGGAACTACGAGCAGTACTTC. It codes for CASSPGNYEQYF.

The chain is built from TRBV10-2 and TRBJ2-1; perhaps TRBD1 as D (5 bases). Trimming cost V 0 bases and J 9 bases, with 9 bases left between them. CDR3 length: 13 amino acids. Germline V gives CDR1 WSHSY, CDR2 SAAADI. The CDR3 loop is CASSESGRGEQFF. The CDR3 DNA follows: TGCGCCAGCAGTGAGTCGGGAAGGGGTGAGCAGTTCTTC.

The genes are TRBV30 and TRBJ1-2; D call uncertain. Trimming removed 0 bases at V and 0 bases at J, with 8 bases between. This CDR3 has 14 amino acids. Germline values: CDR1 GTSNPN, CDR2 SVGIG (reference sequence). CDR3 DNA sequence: TGTGCCTGGAGTGTAATACAAGCTAACTATGGCTACACCTTC. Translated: CAWSVIQANYGYTF. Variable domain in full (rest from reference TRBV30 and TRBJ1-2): SQTIHQWPATLVQPVGSPLSLECTVEGTSNPNLYWYRQAAGRGLQLLFYSVGIGQISSEVPQNLSASRPQDRQFILSSKKLLLSDSGFYLCAWSVIQANYGYTFGSGTRLTVV.

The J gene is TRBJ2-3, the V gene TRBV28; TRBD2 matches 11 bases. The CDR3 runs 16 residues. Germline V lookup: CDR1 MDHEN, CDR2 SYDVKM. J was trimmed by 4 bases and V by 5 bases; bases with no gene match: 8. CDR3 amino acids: CASSPTSGRSPDTQYF. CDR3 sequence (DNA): TGTGCCAGCAGTCCAACTAGCGGGAGAAGCCCAGATACGCAGTATTTT.

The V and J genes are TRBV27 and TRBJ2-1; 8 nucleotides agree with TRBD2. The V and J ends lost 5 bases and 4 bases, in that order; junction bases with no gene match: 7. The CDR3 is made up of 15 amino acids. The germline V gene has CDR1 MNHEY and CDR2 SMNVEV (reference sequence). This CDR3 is CASSLSSGQYNEQFF. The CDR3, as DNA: TGTGCCAGCAGTCTTTCTAGCGGGCAATACAATGAGCAGTTCTTC.

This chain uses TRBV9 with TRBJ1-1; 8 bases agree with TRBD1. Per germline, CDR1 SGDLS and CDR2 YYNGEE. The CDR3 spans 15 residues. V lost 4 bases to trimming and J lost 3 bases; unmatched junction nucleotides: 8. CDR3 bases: TGTGCCAGCAGCAAGACAGGGGATTGGTACACTGAAGCTTTCTTT. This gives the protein CASSKTGDWYTEAFF.

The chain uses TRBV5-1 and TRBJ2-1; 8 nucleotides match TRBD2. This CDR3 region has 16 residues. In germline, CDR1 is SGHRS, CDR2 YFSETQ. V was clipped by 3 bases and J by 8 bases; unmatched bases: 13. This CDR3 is CASSSGGGVGIDEQFF. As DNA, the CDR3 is TGCGCCAGCAGCTCGGGGGGGGGAGTAGGGATTGATGAGCAGTTCTTC.

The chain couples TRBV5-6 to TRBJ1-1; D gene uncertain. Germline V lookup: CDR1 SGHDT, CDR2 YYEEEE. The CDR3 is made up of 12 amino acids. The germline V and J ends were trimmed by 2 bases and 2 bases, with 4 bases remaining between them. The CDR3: CASSLINTEAFF. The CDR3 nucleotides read TGTGCCAGCAGCTTAATAAACACTGAAGCTTTCTTT.

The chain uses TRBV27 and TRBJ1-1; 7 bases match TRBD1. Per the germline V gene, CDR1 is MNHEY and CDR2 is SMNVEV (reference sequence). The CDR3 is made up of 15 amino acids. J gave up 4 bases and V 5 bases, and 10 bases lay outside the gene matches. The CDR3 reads CASSTRTGPGTEAFF. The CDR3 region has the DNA TGTGCCAGCAGTACCAGGACAGGACCGGGCACTGAAGCTTTCTTT.